One and the same sample provided the 26 T cell receptor beta chains below, sequenced in a study of cytomegalovirus exposure and HLA in healthy donors. The PCR contained 60 Vbeta and 13 Jbeta primers. Assay used: immunoSEQ multiplex PCR; TCRdb lists only in-frame clones, some missing. The sample holds approximately 100,000 clones, about 75% seen once. The specimen was PBMCs. The receptors here all came from a woman aged 18 to 35 in good health and CMV-seropositive.

V is TRBV13 and J is TRBJ1-3; no firm D call. The CDR3 has 12 amino acids. V was pared by 9 bases and J by 4 bases, with 10 bases between. Germline V lookup: CDR1 PRHDT, CDR2 FYEKMQ (reference sequence). CDR3 nucleotides: TGTGCCAGTGCCGCGATGGGAAACACCATATATTTT. Its protein is CASAAMGNTIYF.

The chain is built from TRBV30 and TRBJ2-1; possibly TRBD1 for D (6 bases). The CDR3 sequence is 15 residues long. V shed 0 bases and J shed 6 bases, with 15 bases lying between them. CDR1 GTSNPN and CDR2 SVGIG come from the germline V gene (reference sequence). CDR3: CAWSVGNRVTNEQFF. DNA for the CDR3: TGTGCCTGGAGTGTGGGGAACAGGGTTACCAATGAGCAGTTCTTC.

This chain uses TRBV6-6 with TRBJ2-1; TRBD2 aligns across 9 bases. CDR1 and CDR2 from the germline V gene are MNHNY and SVGAGI (reference sequence). J lost 9 bases, V lost 8 bases, and 5 bases had no gene match. CDR3 length: 12 amino acids. The CDR3 here is CASHSGRSEQFF. As DNA, the CDR3 is TGTGCCAGCCATAGCGGGAGAAGTGAGCAGTTCTTC.

The V gene is TRBV29-1, the J gene TRBJ2-5, with 7 bases that match TRBD1. Germline V CDR1 and CDR2: SQVTM, ANQGSEA. With V trimmed by 0 bases and J by 2 bases, 9 bases remained unmatched. The length of the CDR3 is 16 residues. The CDR3 is CSVEELSGQRQETQYF. For the CDR3, the DNA is TGCAGCGTTGAAGAATTGTCGGGACAGAGACAAGAGACCCAGTACTTC.

The V and J genes are TRBV11-2 and TRBJ1-2, with 11 bases lining up with TRBD1. The CDR3 contains 17 residues. J was trimmed by 4 bases and V by 4 bases; bases with no gene match: 11. Germline CDR1 SGHAT, CDR2 FQNNGV. In nucleotides, the CDR3 is TGTGCCAGCAGCTCGGGGGACAGGGGGACCTATGGCTATGGCTACACCTTC. Its translation: CASSSGDRGTYGYGYTF.

The chain recombines TRBV19 with TRBJ2-7, with D maybe TRBD2 (7 bases). Germline assignment: CDR1 LNHDA and CDR2 SQIVND (reference sequence). CDR3 length equals 16 residues. Deletions cut 10 bases from V and 2 bases from J, with 24 bases between. Written as DNA, the CDR3 is TGTGCCACCACCCCGAGGGGGAGGGGGACCCCCTACGAGCAGTACTTC. Amino acid sequence: CATTPRGRGTPYEQYF.

This clone has only one observation. V and J are TRBV4-3 and TRBJ1-5; 11 bases align to TRBD1. This CDR3 is 15 amino acids long. V trimming: 0 bases; J trimming: 7 bases; junction bases outside the gene matches: 2. Germline V CDR1 and CDR2: LGHNA, YSLEER. CDR3 DNA sequence: TGCGCCAGCAGCCAAGATTGGACAGGGGGCCAGCCCCAGCATTTT. Its translation is CASSQDWTGGQPQHF.

The chain joins TRBV14 to TRBJ1-1, with 10 bases matching TRBD1. Trimming cost V 3 bases and J 7 bases; bases outside gene matches: 8. Germline loops: CDR1 SGHDN, CDR2 FVKESK. This CDR3 spans 15 amino acids. CDR3 coding DNA: TGTGCCAGCAGCCACCCCGGGACAGGGGTGGGTGAAGCTTTCTTT. Its protein is CASSHPGTGVGEAFF.

The V gene is TRBV7-3, the J gene TRBJ2-1; possibly TRBD2 for D (6 bases). The CDR3 length is 16 residues. Germline V CDR1 and CDR2: SGHTA, FQGTGA. Trimming removed 5 bases from V and 4 bases from J, with 18 bases in between. CDR3 DNA sequence: TGTGCCAGCAGCCGCGGAGGGGTTGGGATGTACAATGAGCAGTTCTTC. Translation: CASSRGGVGMYNEQFF. Looking up the rest from reference TRBV7-3 and TRBJ2-1 gives the full variable domain: GAGVSQTPSNKVTEKGKYVELRCDPISGHTALYWYRQSLGQGPEFLIYFQGTGAADDSGLPNDRFFAVRPEGSVSTLKIQRTERGDSAVYLCASSRGGVGMYNEQFFGPGTRLTVL.

V usage is TRBV25-1 and J usage is TRBJ2-1, with 14 bases identical to TRBD2. V was clipped by 6 bases and J by 9 bases; unmatched bases: 10. This CDR3 is 16 amino acids long. CDR1 is MGHDK and CDR2 is SYGVNS in the germline V gene. In DNA, the CDR3 is TGTGCCAGCAGCCCCGGGACTAGCGGGAGAAGAAGTGAGCAGTTCTTC. It translates to CASSPGTSGRRSEQFF.

V is TRBV5-1 and J is TRBJ2-3; 11 bases agree with TRBD2. Germline trimming cut 2 bases from V and 4 bases from J; bases unmatched to any gene: 18. The CDR3 extends over 20 amino acids. The V gene's germline CDR1 is SGHRS and CDR2 YFSETQ. The CDR3 protein is CASSFYGPQGTSGSPDTQYF. The DNA of the CDR3 is TGCGCCAGCAGCTTCTACGGGCCACAAGGAACTAGCGGGAGCCCAGATACGCAGTATTTT. Filled out from reference TRBV5-1 and TRBJ2-3, the complete variable domain reads KAGVTQTPRYLIKTRGQQVTLSCSPISGHRSVSWYQQTPGQGLQFLFEYFSETQRNKGNFPGRFSGRQFSNSRSEMNVSTLELGDSALYLCASSFYGPQGTSGSPDTQYFGPGTRLTVL.

The V call is TRBV6-1, the J call TRBJ2-3, with D tentatively TRBD2 (5 bases). Germline CDR1 is MNHNS and CDR2 is SASEGT. V dropped 4 bases and J dropped 2 bases, with 13 bases sitting between them. This CDR3 has 15 amino acids. The CDR3 DNA reads TGTGCCAGCAGTGTTGTGGGAGAGGTCACAGATACGCAGTATTTT. Translation gives CASSVVGEVTDTQYF.

This clone came up a few times. The V gene is TRBV7-9, the J gene TRBJ2-7; D is possibly TRBD1 (5 bases). The germline V and J ends were trimmed by 1 base and 4 bases, with 17 bases remaining between them. Germline V gene lookup returns CDR1 SEHNR and CDR2 FQNEAQ (reference sequence). The CDR3 extends over 16 amino acids. This CDR3 reads CASSLGPTALGYEQYF. The CDR3 DNA reads as TGTGCCAGCAGCTTAGGTCCGACAGCCCTTGGATACGAGCAGTACTTC.

V gene TRBV7-2 combines with J gene TRBJ2-7; D is unresolved. In germline, CDR1 is SGHTA, CDR2 FQGNSA. The V and J ends lost 5 bases and 0 bases respectively, with 5 bases between them. This CDR3 comprises 12 residues. The CDR3 nucleotides are TGTGCCAGCAGCCCCAACTCCTACGAGCAGTACTTC. Translated, it gives CASSPNSYEQYF.

This clone came up a few times. V gene TRBV19 combines with J gene TRBJ2-6; 7 positions match TRBD1. Germline CDR1 and CDR2: LNHDA and SQIVND (reference sequence). The CDR3 extends over 14 amino acids. J lost 2 bases, V lost 9 bases, and 4 bases had no gene match. The CDR3 protein is CASRDRAGANVLTF. CDR3 DNA: TGTGCCAGCAGAGACAGGGCTGGGGCCAACGTCCTGACTTTC.

V is TRBV7-3 and J is TRBJ1-1; no clear D. Germline values: CDR1 SGHTA, CDR2 FQGTGA. V lost 3 bases and J 3 bases, leaving 8 bases between the germline ends. This CDR3 has 13 amino acids. The CDR3 sequence: CASSFGIHTEAFF. The CDR3 coding sequence is TGTGCCAGCAGCTTTGGCATCCACACTGAAGCTTTCTTT.

The V and J genes are TRBV4-1 and TRBJ2-7, with 10 bases that match TRBD2. The V segment lost 1 base and the J segment 1 base; nucleotides outside the gene matches: 7. The CDR3 length is 17 residues. Germline lookup yields CDR1 MGHRA and CDR2 YSYEKL. CDR3 sequence (DNA): TGCGCCAGCAGCCAAGTATTAGCGGGAGGCAAGTCCTACGAGCAGTACTTC. Its protein product is CASSQVLAGGKSYEQYF.

The chain links TRBV30 to TRBJ2-5, with 8 bases matching TRBD1. The CDR3 loop spans 12 amino acids. The V gene's germline CDR1 is GTSNPN and CDR2 SVGIG (reference sequence). V gave up 4 bases and J gave up 5 bases; unmatched junction bases: 3. The CDR3 DNA reads TGTGCCTGGACAGGGGGCCGGGAGACCCAGTACTTC. It codes for CAWTGGRETQYF.

V and J are TRBV27 and TRBJ2-3, with 7 bases fitting TRBD2. V was pared by 8 bases and J by 6 bases, with 5 bases of the junction left unmatched. The length of the CDR3 is 12 residues. Germline V gene data show CDR1 as MNHEY and CDR2 as SMNVEV (reference sequence). CDR3 region: CASPRERDTQYF. For the CDR3, the DNA is TGTGCCAGCCCGCGGGAGCGCGATACGCAGTATTTT.

This chain links TRBV25-1 with TRBJ1-2; D unresolved. Trimming removed 6 bases from V and 8 bases from J, with 10 bases in between. This CDR3 region has 11 residues. Germline V gives CDR1 MGHDK, CDR2 SYGVNS. DNA of the CDR3: TGTGCCAGCAGGAAGATCGGGGGCTACACCTTC. Its translation: CASRKIGGYTF.

The count of this clone is one. The CDR3 loop reads CASSSGGANYGYTF. The CDR3 DNA follows: TGTGCCAGCAGCTCAGGGGGAGCTAACTATGGCTACACCTTC. This chain connects TRBV7-2 to TRBJ1-2, with 7 bases lining up with TRBD1. The CDR3 totals 14 residues. The trim removed 4 bases at V and 0 bases at J, leaving 2 bases unmatched. CDR1 and CDR2 (germline): SGHTA, FQGNSA. Using reference TRBV7-2 and TRBJ1-2 for the parts outside the CDR3, the full variable domain is GAGVSQSPSNKVTEKGKDVELRCDPISGHTALYWYRQSLGQGLEFLIYFQGNSAPDKSGLPSDRFSAERTGGSVSTLTIQRTQQEDSAVYLCASSSGGANYGYTFGSGTRLTVV.

In its sample, this clone was seen once. V gene TRBV27 combines with J gene TRBJ2-7; 7 nucleotides line up with TRBD1. Germline CDR1 MNHEY, CDR2 SMNVEV (reference sequence). V shed 4 bases, J shed 0 bases, and the junction held 6 bases outside the gene matches. The CDR3 consists of 15 residues. Here the CDR3 DNA reads TGTGCCAGCAGTTCCACCGGACAGGCCTCCTACGAGCAGTACTTC. Translating gives CASSSTGQASYEQYF.

V usage is TRBV15 and J usage is TRBJ2-7; the match to TRBD1 covers 7 bases. V lost 8 bases to trimming and J lost 3 bases; unmatched junction nucleotides: 7. The CDR3 covers 13 residues. Germline CDR1 is LNHNV and CDR2 is YYDKDF (reference sequence). CDR3 residues: CATGRDRRYEQYF. In DNA form, the CDR3 reads TGTGCCACCGGCCGGGACAGACGCTACGAGCAGTACTTC.

The sample holds a few counts of this clone. CDR3 sequence: CASSQDRGSQDTQYF. CDR3 DNA: TGCGCCAGCAGCCAAGACAGGGGGAGTCAAGATACGCAGTATTTT. V is TRBV4-1 and J is TRBJ2-3; TRBD1 matches 7 bases. Per germline, CDR1 MGHRA and CDR2 YSYEKL. This CDR3 spans 15 amino acids. J gave up 5 bases and V 0 bases, and 5 bases lay outside the gene matches.

The chain recombines TRBV6-1 with TRBJ1-2; D uncertain. Trimming took 3 bases from V and 7 from J, leaving 18 bases between them. Germline V gives CDR1 MNHNS, CDR2 SASEGT. The CDR3 sequence is 15 residues long. CDR3 nucleotides: TGTGCCAGCAGTGAGATTTCAGAGGTTCTAGCTGGCTACACCTTC. This sequence encodes CASSEISEVLAGYTF.

This clone was observed a few times. V usage is TRBV28 and J usage is TRBJ2-1; D not certain. The CDR3 loop spans 16 amino acids. V was clipped by 5 bases and J by 6 bases, with 20 bases between them. Germline assignment: CDR1 MDHEN and CDR2 SYDVKM. The CDR3 reads CASSPPLLTLGNEQFF. CDR3 bases: TGTGCCAGCAGTCCACCGCTACTGACCCTAGGCAATGAGCAGTTCTTC. The whole variable domain, filled in from reference TRBV28 and TRBJ2-1, reads DVKVTQSSRYLVKRTGEKVFLECVQDMDHENMFWYRQDPGLGLRLIYFSYDVKMKEKGDIPEGYSVSREKKERFSLILESASTNQTSMYLCASSPPLLTLGNEQFFGPGTRLTVL.